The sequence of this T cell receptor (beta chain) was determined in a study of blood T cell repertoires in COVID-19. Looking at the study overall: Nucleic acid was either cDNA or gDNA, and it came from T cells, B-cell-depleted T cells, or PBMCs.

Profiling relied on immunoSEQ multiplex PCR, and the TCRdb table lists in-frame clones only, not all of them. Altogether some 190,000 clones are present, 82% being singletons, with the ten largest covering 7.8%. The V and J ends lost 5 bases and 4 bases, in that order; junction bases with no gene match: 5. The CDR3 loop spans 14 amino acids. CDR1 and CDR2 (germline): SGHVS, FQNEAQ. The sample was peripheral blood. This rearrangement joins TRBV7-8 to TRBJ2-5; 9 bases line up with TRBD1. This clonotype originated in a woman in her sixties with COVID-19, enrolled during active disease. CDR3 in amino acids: CASSPGTGSETQYF. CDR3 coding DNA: TGTGCCAGCAGCCCTGGGACAGGGTCAGAGACCCAGTACTTC.